This passage covers 14 T cell receptor beta chains from one sample sequenced in a study of a mutant IDH1 vaccine in newly diagnosed glioma. Which antigens these TCRs recognize remains unknown. Stated time point: week 5, during vaccination. Topical imiquimod was applied with each vaccine dose, which held 300 ug of mutant IDH1 20-mer peptide. Sequencing used immunoSEQ multiplex PCR; TCRdb keeps in-frame clones, though not all of them. Of roughly 39,000 clones in the sample, around 78% were seen once. The material sequenced was PBMCs, taken from a glioma patient whose treatment included an IDH1 peptide vaccine. The receptors originated from a man in his forties with glioma.

V is TRBV29-1 and J is TRBJ2-3; D gene ambiguous. The CDR3 totals 15 residues. CDR1 SQVTM and CDR2 ANQGSEA come from the germline V gene. Trimming pared 6 bases from V and 6 bases from J, leaving 22 bases between. The CDR3 DNA is TGCAGCGTCGCCCAGCCCCTCGGAATTGGGGATACGCAGTATTTT. Its protein is CSVAQPLGIGDTQYF.

The V gene is TRBV7-2, the J gene TRBJ1-2, with D perhaps matching TRBD1 (6 bases). Germline CDR1 reads SGHTA; CDR2 reads FQGNSA. CDR3 size: 15 residues. The V and J ends lost 5 bases and 4 bases respectively, with 17 bases between them. For the CDR3, the DNA is TGTGCCAGCAGCCCCCGCGGCGGAGGGGGCTATGGCTACACCTTC. Amino acids: CASSPRGGGGYGYTF. Full variable domain (rest looked up from reference TRBV7-2 and TRBJ1-2): GAGVSQSPSNKVTEKGKDVELRCDPISGHTALYWYRQSLGQGLEFLIYFQGNSAPDKSGLPSDRFSAERTGGSVSTLTIQRTQQEDSAVYLCASSPRGGGGYGYTFGSGTRLTVV.

This CDR3 reads CASRESTSGLISDTQYF. The CDR3 DNA sequence: TGTGCCAGCAGAGAATCGACTAGCGGCCTAATTTCAGATACGCAGTATTTT. The genes are TRBV6-1 and TRBJ2-3; 9 bases are shared with TRBD2. Germline loops: CDR1 MNHNS, CDR2 SASEGT. V lost 6 bases and J lost 4; bases outside the gene matches: 14. The CDR3 spans 17 residues.

The chain joins TRBV2 to TRBJ2-2; 10 positions match TRBD2. Germline CDR1 is SNHLY and CDR2 is FYNNEI. After removal of 11 bases from V and 1 base from J, the junction contained 7 bases not matched to a gene. CDR3 length: 15 residues. In nucleotides, the CDR3 is TGTGCCGGGGGAGCTAGCGGGGGGAACACCGGGGAGCTGTTTTTT. Translated, it gives CAGGASGGNTGELFF.

On this clone: Compared with germline, one end of the junction differs, possibly owing to a read error. V is TRBV7-7 and J is TRBJ2-3; 8 bases are shared with TRBD2. This CDR3 has 15 residues. CDR1 SSHAT and CDR2 FNYEAQ come from the germline V gene (reference sequence). The CDR3 sequence is CASSLTSGSTDTQYF. CDR3 nucleotides: TGTGCTAGCAGCTTAACTAGCGGTAGCACAGATACGCAGTATTTT.

The CDR3 loop reads CASSLGADRGKGANVLTF. CDR3 nucleotide sequence: TGTGCCAGCAGCTTGGGGGCCGATAGGGGAAAGGGGGCCAACGTCCTGACTTTC. J is TRBJ2-6 and V is TRBV7-9, with D possibly TRBD1 on 6 matching bases. Trimming cost V 3 bases and J 4 bases, with 19 bases left between them. This CDR3 region has 18 residues. CDR1 and CDR2 from the germline V gene are SEHNR and FQNEAQ (reference sequence).

The gene calls are TRBV6-1 and TRBJ1-1, with 10 nucleotides matching TRBD1. Germline-derived CDR1 and CDR2 are MNHNS and SASEGT. The CDR3 consists of 14 residues. The V segment lost 6 bases and the J segment 1 base; nucleotides outside the gene matches: 2. CDR3 sequence (DNA): TGTGCCAGCAGGGGACAGGGGCCGAACACTGAAGCTTTCTTT. Translating it yields CASRGQGPNTEAFF.

The chain carries TRBV18 and TRBJ2-1; D is perhaps TRBD2 (5 bases). Germline CDR1 is KGHSH and CDR2 is LQKENI. Trimming stripped 2 bases from V and 4 bases from J, with 9 bases between. There are 14 residues in the CDR3. The CDR3 loop is CASSPWTEYNEQFF. As DNA, the CDR3 is TGTGCCAGCTCACCATGGACTGAATACAATGAGCAGTTCTTC.

This rearrangement joins TRBV27 to TRBJ2-3; 9 nucleotides line up with TRBD2. Per the germline V gene, CDR1 is MNHEY and CDR2 is SMNVEV (reference sequence). The V and J ends lost 4 bases and 5 bases, in that order; junction bases with no gene match: 16. This CDR3 is 18 amino acids long. The CDR3 reads CASSWSVGRGGRGDTQYF. DNA for the CDR3: TGTGCCAGCAGTTGGAGTGTGGGGCGGGGGGGCCGAGGAGATACGCAGTATTTT.

The genes are TRBV19 and TRBJ2-5, with 10 nucleotides matching TRBD2. Germline loops: CDR1 LNHDA, CDR2 SQIVND (reference sequence). Losses at the gene ends were 2 bases for V and 2 bases for J; bases not matched to a gene: 8. The CDR3 loop spans 17 amino acids. The CDR3 nucleotides read TGTGCCAGTAGTATAAAACCAGCGGGGGGGCGGCAAGAGACCCAGTACTTC. As protein: CASSIKPAGGRQETQYF.

This rearrangement joins TRBV2 to TRBJ1-5; 8 positions match TRBD1. There are 14 residues in the CDR3. V was pared by 7 bases and J by 4 bases, with 6 bases of the junction left unmatched. Germline-derived CDR1 and CDR2 are SNHLY and FYNNEI. The CDR3 region has the DNA TGTGCCAGCACCCCGGACAGGGAGAATCAGCCCCAGCATTTT. It yields the protein CASTPDRENQPQHF. The entire variable domain, with the rest obtained from reference TRBV2 and TRBJ1-5, is as follows: EPEVTQTPSHQVTQMGQEVILRCVPISNHLYFYWYRQILGQKVEFLVSFYNNEISEKSEIFDDQFSVERPDGSNFTLKIRSTKLEDSAMYFCASTPDRENQPQHFGDGTRLSIL.

This clone was seen a single time. The CDR3 loop reads CASSLAGDFEQYF. For the CDR3, the DNA is TGTGCCAGCAGCTTAGCGGGGGATTTCGAGCAGTACTTC. The chain couples TRBV7-2 to TRBJ2-7; D tentatively reads TRBD1 or TRBD2 (5 bases each). V was clipped by 0 bases and J by 6 bases, with 9 bases between them. The CDR3 length is 13 residues. Germline V lookup: CDR1 SGHTA, CDR2 FQGNSA.

The chain recombines TRBV7-2 with TRBJ2-1, with 7 bases lining up with TRBD2. This CDR3 region has 15 residues. Trimming removed 3 bases from V and 3 bases from J; junction bases left unmatched: 5. From germline, CDR1 is SGHTA and CDR2 FQGNSA. The CDR3 coding sequence is TGTGCCAGCAGCTTCCAAGCGGGGATCTACAATGAGCAGTTCTTC. Amino acids: CASSFQAGIYNEQFF.

The chain is built from TRBV30 and TRBJ2-6; a weak D match, TRBD1 (5 bases). CDR3 length: 15 amino acids. Trimming took 4 bases from V and 4 from J, leaving 14 bases between them. Germline CDR1 GTSNPN, CDR2 SVGIG (reference sequence). This chain's CDR3 is CAWTGFLVGANVLTF. CDR3 bases: TGTGCCTGGACAGGGTTTCTGGTCGGGGCCAACGTCCTGACTTTC.